Presented here are 18 T cell receptor beta chains from one specimen sequenced in a study of blood T cell repertoires in COVID-19. The data were produced by immunoSEQ multiplex PCR, yet TCRdb's version contains in-frame clones alone and is incomplete. The sample lists some 57,000 clones, 85% to 90% occurring once. What was sequenced was peripheral blood. Every receptor here comes from a man in his fifties or sixties with active COVID-19.

CDR3 sequence (DNA): TGTGCCAGCAGCTTTTACAGGGCTGCCGGGGAGCTGTTTTTT. Translating it yields CASSFYRAAGELFF. The J gene is TRBJ2-2, the V gene TRBV7-9; the D gene is possibly TRBD1 (6 bases). The CDR3 runs to 14 residues. The V end was cut by 3 bases, the J end by 6 bases, with 11 bases between. Germline V gene data show CDR1 as SEHNR and CDR2 as FQNEAQ (reference sequence).

The chain couples TRBV5-4 to TRBJ1-3; 8 bases fit TRBD1. The germline V gene has CDR1 SGHNT and CDR2 YYREEE (reference sequence). Trimming removed 0 bases from V and 6 bases from J; junction bases left unmatched: 5. The CDR3 length is 15 residues. CDR3 protein: CASSLGGTGTNTIYF. As DNA, the CDR3 is TGTGCCAGCAGCTTGGGTGGGACAGGAACAAACACCATATATTTT.

The sample holds one count of this clone. The V gene is TRBV27, the J gene TRBJ2-3; TRBD2 agrees at 11 bases. The V gene end was trimmed by 4 bases and the J gene end by 0 bases; junction bases not matched to a gene: 3. The CDR3 runs to 16 residues. CDR1 and CDR2 (germline): MNHEY, SMNVEV (reference sequence). The CDR3 nucleotides are TGTGCCAGCAGTTCCTCTAGCGGGGGGAGCACAGATACGCAGTATTTT. This sequence encodes CASSSSSGGSTDTQYF.

V gene TRBV27 combines with J gene TRBJ2-7; D may be TRBD1 (6 bases). The CDR3 contains 15 residues. Trimming stripped 5 bases from V and 9 bases from J, with 23 bases between. Germline CDR1 reads MNHEY; CDR2 reads SMNVEV (reference sequence). The CDR3 coding sequence is TGTGCCAGCAGTCCCCGAAGACAGGCCCCCCCAGGGCAGTACTTC. Encoded protein: CASSPRRQAPPGQYF.

This chain uses TRBV4-3 with TRBJ2-1, with unresolved D. The V end was cut by 1 base, the J end by 2 bases, with 9 bases between. The CDR3 consists of 15 residues. Per the germline V gene, CDR1 is LGHNA and CDR2 is YSLEER. CDR3 sequence (DNA): TGCGCCAGCAGCCAAGTTGCGAGAGCCTACAATGAGCAGTTCTTC. The encoded protein is CASSQVARAYNEQFF.

This clone was found once. The chain links TRBV5-6 to TRBJ2-7; 8 bases are a match to TRBD1. CDR1 is SGHDT, CDR2 YYEEEE, per germline. This CDR3 contains 16 residues. Trimming at V came to 4 bases and at J to 0 bases, leaving 9 bases not matched to a gene. The CDR3 nucleotides read TGTGCCAGCAGCCCCCTAAGACAGGGGAGCTCCTACGAGCAGTACTTC. This sequence encodes CASSPLRQGSSYEQYF.

The rearrangement joins TRBV3-1 (or the pseudogene TRBV3-2) to TRBJ1-1; D is uncertain. CDR3 length: 13 residues. CDR1 is LGHDT and CDR2 is YNNKEL in the germline V gene (reference sequence). Trimming took off 0 bases at V and 9 bases at J, with 11 bases between the two ends. CDR3 protein: CASSQDRRRQAFF. Here the CDR3 DNA reads TGTGCCAGCAGCCAAGATCGGAGGCGGCAAGCTTTCTTT.

This clone was recorded a few times. CDR3 in amino acids: CASSPRAPLLGSNQPQHF. CDR3 DNA: TGTGCCAGTAGTCCCAGGGCCCCTCTATTGGGGAGCAATCAGCCCCAGCATTTT. The rearrangement joins TRBV19 to TRBJ1-5, with D possibly TRBD1 on 5 matching bases. CDR3 size: 18 residues. Germline values: CDR1 LNHDA, CDR2 SQIVND (reference sequence). V lost 5 bases to trimming and J lost 1 base, with 21 bases between them.

The chain couples TRBV7-2 to TRBJ2-1, with a possible D match to TRBD2 (6 bases). Trimming took 6 bases from V and 2 from J, leaving 20 bases between them. This CDR3 is 17 amino acids long. CDR1 and CDR2 (germline): SGHTA, FQGNSA. DNA for the CDR3: TGTGCCAGCAGTTTTCGGGGCGCGCGGGGACCCTACAATGAGCAGTTCTTC. Amino acids: CASSFRGARGPYNEQFF. Supplemented by reference TRBV7-2 and TRBJ2-1, the full variable domain reads GAGVSQSPSNKVTEKGKDVELRCDPISGHTALYWYRQSLGQGLEFLIYFQGNSAPDKSGLPSDRFSAERTGGSVSTLTIQRTQQEDSAVYLCASSFRGARGPYNEQFFGPGTRLTVL.

The J gene is TRBJ2-2, the V gene TRBV7-3; the D is unclear. V was pared by 0 bases and J by 5 bases, with 7 bases between. Germline V gene sequence: CDR1 SGHTA, CDR2 FQGTGA. The CDR3 consists of 14 residues. DNA of the CDR3: TGTGCCAGCAGCTTAACACCAGGAACCGGGGAGCTGTTTTTT. This gives the protein CASSLTPGTGELFF.

The V call is TRBV18, the J call TRBJ2-7, with a tentative D call TRBD2 (5 bases). Germline V gives CDR1 KGHSH, CDR2 LQKENI. CDR3 length: 13 amino acids. Trimming removed 1 base at V and 7 bases at J, with 11 bases between. Here the CDR3 reads CASSPRSEGEQYF. The CDR3 bases are TGTGCCAGCTCACCACGGTCTGAGGGAGAGCAGTACTTC.

The chain employs TRBV30 and TRBJ1-4; unclear D gene. V lost 3 bases and J lost 0, with 11 bases in between. CDR1 is GTSNPN, CDR2 SVGIG, per germline (reference sequence). The CDR3 runs to 15 residues. The CDR3 reads CAWRFGSATNEKLFF. The CDR3 coding sequence is TGTGCCTGGAGGTTCGGTAGTGCAACTAATGAAAAACTGTTTTTT.

This chain joins TRBV5-1 and TRBJ1-2, with D possibly matching TRBD1 (6 bases). The V gene's germline CDR1 is SGHRS and CDR2 YFSETQ. This CDR3 is 13 amino acids long. Deletions cut 4 bases from V and 5 bases from J, with 12 bases between. The CDR3 coding sequence is TGCGCCAGCAGCAACGAAGGACAGTATGGCTACACCTTC. Its protein is CASSNEGQYGYTF.

This chain joins TRBV29-1 and TRBJ1-1; 11 bases line up with TRBD1. Trimming cost V 2 bases and J 4 bases; bases outside gene matches: 3. The CDR3 is 14 amino acids. Germline values: CDR1 SQVTM, CDR2 ANQGSEA. CDR3 coding DNA: TGCAGCGTTGAAATTGGGACAGGGGGCACTGAAGCTTTCTTT. Its protein product is CSVEIGTGGTEAFF.

The chain combines TRBV19 with TRBJ2-1; 9 bases agree with TRBD1. The CDR3 has 16 amino acids. Unmatched junction bases numbered 16, after V lost 6 bases and J lost 10 bases. Germline CDR1 reads LNHDA; CDR2 reads SQIVND (reference sequence). The CDR3 sequence is CASSTRGQGYRGEQFF. The DNA of the CDR3 is TGTGCCAGTAGCACGCGCGGACAGGGGTATCGAGGAGAGCAGTTCTTC.

The chain has TRBV7-3 and TRBJ1-6; 9 bases match TRBD1. CDR1 and CDR2 from the germline V gene are SGHTA and FQGTGA. V was clipped by 6 bases and J by 11 bases; unmatched bases: 11. The CDR3 length is 15 residues. The CDR3 nucleotides read TGTGCCAGCAGTTGGGACAGGGTTTTTTCAGCACCCCTCCACTTT. The encoded protein is CASSWDRVFSAPLHF.

The chain couples TRBV4-1 to TRBJ1-5; D unclear. From germline, CDR1 is MGHRA and CDR2 YSYEKL. There are 13 residues in the CDR3. Between the trimmed V and J ends, which lost 0 bases and 11 bases, there was a span of 11 bases. The CDR3 here is CASSQDRGGTQHF. Written as DNA, the CDR3 is TGCGCCAGCAGCCAAGATCGGGGAGGGACCCAGCATTTT.

The V and J genes are TRBV7-9 and TRBJ2-5; D remains ambiguous. The germline V gene has CDR1 SEHNR and CDR2 FQNEAQ (reference sequence). V was clipped by 2 bases and J by 1 base, with 8 bases between them. The CDR3 is 14 amino acids. Written as DNA, the CDR3 is TGTGCCAGCAGCTTACTTCAGGCCCAAGAGACCCAGTACTTC. As protein: CASSLLQAQETQYF.